This TCR beta chain was recovered during a study of T cells in localized non-small cell lung cancer. Trimming removed 0 bases at V and 4 bases at J, with 4 bases between. Germline lookup yields CDR1 SGDLS and CDR2 YYNGEE. The CDR3 loop spans 13 amino acids. TCRdb's table, derived via immunoSEQ multiplex PCR, lists solely in-frame clones and lacks some. The sample has around 50,000 clones; more than 85% are singletons. Points from the study as a whole: Median detection of top 100 tumor clones in adjacent lung was about 52 clones.

As concerns this clone: Its antigen is not identified.

Sequencing was performed on PBMCs, taken before any cancer treatment. This receptor was identified in a man aged 35 to 69 with stage II lung adenocarcinoma. This chain uses TRBV9 with TRBJ2-2; D is unresolved. CDR3 sequence (DNA): TGTGCCAGCAGCGTAGACGGCACCGGGGAGCTGTTTTTT. Its translation is CASSVDGTGELFF.